The T cell receptor (beta chain) under discussion was sequenced for a study of blood T cell repertoires in COVID-19. In germline, CDR1 is MDHEN, CDR2 SYDVKM. This CDR3 contains 13 residues. The V gene lost 5 bases and the J gene lost 3 bases, with 9 bases spanning the gap. Assay used: immunoSEQ multiplex PCR; TCRdb lists only in-frame clones, some missing. Here the sample spans 200,000 to 250,000 clones, approximately 86% being singletons. Sequencing used PBMCs or T cells enriched from blood (not recorded which). The J gene is TRBJ2-3, the V gene TRBV28, with D uncertain. The receptor was isolated from a woman in her forties or fifties with acute COVID-19. The chain's CDR3 is CASSPHRTDTQYF. The CDR3 nucleotides are TGTGCCAGCAGTCCACACCGAACAGATACGCAGTATTTT.